One and the same sample provided the 17 T cell receptor beta chains below, sequenced in a study of beta chain features in type 1 diabetes. The authors reverse transcribed all of the isolated RNA, so sequencing captured expressed TCRB transcripts. This table comes from immunoSEQ multiplex PCR, and its TCRdb copy is limited to in-frame clones, with some not included. The table lists 310,000 or so clones, approximately 8% of them singletons, with around 0.45% in the top ten. The material sequenced was central memory CD4+ T cells from blood. These receptor sequences come from a woman aged 18-29 years in good health.

The rearrangement joins TRBV5-6 to TRBJ2-7; 10 bases are shared with TRBD1. This CDR3 contains 14 residues. The V gene's germline CDR1 is SGHDT and CDR2 YYEEEE. With 6 bases clipped from V and 1 base from J, the junction kept 4 bases outside the gene matches. The CDR3 loop reads CASTGQGVSYEQYF. In DNA form, the CDR3 reads TGTGCCAGCACCGGACAGGGGGTTTCCTACGAGCAGTACTTC.

V and J are TRBV11-2 and TRBJ2-2; D not resolved. Germline V lookup: CDR1 SGHAT, CDR2 FQNNGV. The CDR3 contains 14 residues. Trimming cost V 1 base and J 6 bases, with 9 bases left between them. CDR3 residues: CASSLGRKAGELFF. CDR3 bases: TGTGCCAGCAGCTTAGGTCGGAAGGCCGGGGAGCTGTTTTTT.

The chain employs TRBV18 and TRBJ2-1; 8 bases align to TRBD2. V gave up 4 bases and J gave up 10 bases; unmatched junction bases: 9. This CDR3 has 14 amino acids. Germline V gene data show CDR1 as KGHSH and CDR2 as LQKENI. The CDR3 region has the DNA TGTGCCAGCTCACAACCGGGACTAGTGGGCGAGCAGTTCTTC. It yields the protein CASSQPGLVGEQFF.

Regarding this clone: It may be a read error: a sequence one base away is much more abundant. V gene TRBV11-2 combines with J gene TRBJ2-1; 14 nucleotides line up with TRBD2. Germline CDR1 SGHAT, CDR2 FQNNGV. V lost 1 base and J lost 7; bases outside the gene matches: 0. This CDR3 is built from 15 residues. CDR3 DNA: TGTGCCAGCAGCTTAGGGACTAGCGGGAGGAATGAGCAGTTCTTC. Its protein is CASSLGTSGRNEQFF. Drawing the rest from reference TRBV11-2 and TRBJ2-1, the complete variable domain is EAGVAQSPRYKIIEKRQSVAFWCNPISGHATLYWYQQILGQGPKLLIQFQNNGVVDDSQLPKDRFSAERLKGVDSTLKIQPAKLEDSAVYLCASSLGTSGRNEQFFGPGTRLTVL.

This clone has more than one count but fewer than ten. The CDR3 is CASSSNDRELFF. The CDR3 DNA follows: TGTGCCAGCAGCTCAAATGACAGGGAACTGTTTTTT. The V call is TRBV7-9, the J call TRBJ1-4, with 7 bases lining up with TRBD1. This CDR3 has 12 residues. With 4 bases clipped from V and 12 bases from J, the junction kept 5 bases outside the gene matches. Germline V CDR1 and CDR2: SEHNR, FQNEAQ (reference sequence).

The chain links TRBV4-2 to TRBJ2-3; 9 bases agree with TRBD2. The CDR3 consists of 16 residues. V dropped 3 bases and J dropped 6; count of bases not matched to a gene: 10. Germline assignment: CDR1 LGHNA and CDR2 YNFKEQ. CDR3: CASSQKISGSGDTQYF. DNA of the CDR3: TGTGCCAGCAGCCAGAAGATTAGCGGGAGTGGGGATACGCAGTATTTT.

This clone was seen more than once but under ten times. The chain links TRBV28 to TRBJ2-3, with a possible D match to TRBD2 (6 bases). This CDR3 spans 12 amino acids. Germline V gives CDR1 MDHEN, CDR2 SYDVKM. V gave up 6 bases and J gave up 8 bases, with 12 bases separating them. The CDR3 region has the DNA TGTGCCAGCAGACTAGCACCTGGTACGCAGTATTTT. Protein product: CASRLAPGTQYF.

Only a few counts were recorded for this clone. CDR3 sequence: CASALGSGTGNTIYF. The CDR3 DNA reads TGTGCCAGCGCGTTGGGTTCGGGTACTGGAAACACCATATATTTT. The rearrangement joins TRBV28 to TRBJ1-3; D not resolved. The length of the CDR3 is 15 residues. The V end lost 8 bases, the J end lost 2 bases, and 16 bases lay between the germline ends. The V gene's germline CDR1 is MDHEN and CDR2 SYDVKM.

As to this clone: Other DNA sequences in the same sample also yield this CDR3. The chain joins TRBV5-1 to TRBJ2-3; D is ambiguous. The germline V and J ends were trimmed by 0 bases and 0 bases, with 5 bases remaining between them. Germline CDR1 is SGHRS and CDR2 is YFSETQ. The CDR3 totals 14 residues. The CDR3 DNA follows: TGCGCCAGCAGCTTGGGCACCAGCACAGATACGCAGTATTTT. The encoded protein is CASSLGTSTDTQYF.

Details on this clone: The sample contains more than one DNA sequence encoding this CDR3. The chain links TRBV2 to TRBJ2-3; maybe TRBD2 (6 bases). V shed 8 bases and J shed 3 bases, with 6 bases lying between them. Germline lookup yields CDR1 SNHLY and CDR2 FYNNEI. The CDR3 has 11 amino acids. The CDR3 protein is CASGTTDTQYF. The CDR3 region has the DNA TGTGCCAGCGGGACTACAGATACGCAGTATTTT.

V usage is TRBV7-2 and J usage is TRBJ2-7, with 7 nucleotides matching TRBD1. Germline loops: CDR1 SGHTA, CDR2 FQGNSA. The CDR3 runs 15 residues. J lost 2 bases, V lost 5 bases, and 9 bases had no gene match. Here the CDR3 reads CASSRTGVGAYEQYF. The CDR3, as DNA: TGTGCCAGCAGCCGTACAGGGGTGGGGGCCTACGAGCAGTACTTC. The full variable domain, rest sourced from reference TRBV7-2 and TRBJ2-7, is GAGVSQSPSNKVTEKGKDVELRCDPISGHTALYWYRQSLGQGLEFLIYFQGNSAPDKSGLPSDRFSAERTGGSVSTLTIQRTQQEDSAVYLCASSRTGVGAYEQYFGPGTRLTVT.

This clone was counted a few times. The chain has TRBV7-2 and TRBJ2-3; 12 bases map to TRBD2. CDR3 length equals 17 residues. Losses at the gene ends were 1 base for V and 5 bases for J; bases not matched to a gene: 7. The V gene's germline CDR1 is SGHTA and CDR2 FQGNSA. The CDR3 loop reads CASSLVSTSGGVDTQYF. CDR3 in DNA: TGTGCCAGCAGCTTAGTCTCGACTAGCGGGGGTGTAGATACGCAGTATTTT.

This clone was seen a handful of times. CDR3 loop: CASSYWASATGELFF. CDR3 coding DNA: TGTGCCAGCAGTTATTGGGCTAGCGCCACCGGGGAGCTGTTTTTT. The chain uses TRBV6-5 and TRBJ2-2; D possibly corresponds to TRBD2 (6 bases). The germline gives CDR1 MNHEY, CDR2 SVGAGI. This CDR3 has 15 residues. Trimming stripped 3 bases from V and 4 bases from J, with 12 bases between.

This clone showed up just a few times. The chain links TRBV5-1 to TRBJ2-7, with TRBD2 matching over 10 bases. The germline V gene encodes CDR1 SGHRS and CDR2 YFSETQ. The CDR3 has 15 residues. The junction had 10 bases not matched to a gene; V was cut back by 6 bases and J by 4 bases. The DNA of the CDR3 is TGCGCCAGCACCCTCGGGGGGACTAGCGAATACGAGCAGTACTTC. Residues: CASTLGGTSEYEQYF.

This clone turned up a few times. The chain couples TRBV23-1 to TRBJ2-5, with D possibly TRBD2 on 6 matching bases. The J call is doubtful: the DNA matches TRBJ2-7 better. TRBV23-1 is identified as an open reading frame with a role that is uncertain. The CDR3 spans 16 residues. Written as DNA, the CDR3 is TGCGCCAGCAGTCACCTGGAAGTACTAGCCCTTTACGAGCAGTACTTC. Its protein product is CASSHLEVLALYEQYF.

This clone was seen many times. J is TRBJ1-1 and V is TRBV4-3; D is possibly TRBD1 (5 bases). CDR1 is LGHNA and CDR2 is YSLEER in the germline V gene. Between the trimmed V and J ends, which lost 2 bases and 1 base, there was a span of 8 bases. This CDR3 comprises 14 residues. CDR3 in amino acids: CASSQRGQNTEAFF. CDR3 DNA: TGCGCCAGCAGCCAACGCGGACAGAACACTGAAGCTTTCTTT.

This clone turned up a few times. V usage is TRBV18 and J usage is TRBJ2-7; 13 bases agree with TRBD2. The germline gives CDR1 KGHSH, CDR2 LQKENI. After removal of 6 bases from V and 6 bases from J, the junction contained 11 bases not matched to a gene. This CDR3 spans 16 amino acids. CDR3 loop: CASSLGLAGASSEQYF. In nucleotides, the CDR3 is TGTGCCAGCTCCCTCGGACTAGCGGGGGCAAGTTCCGAGCAGTACTTC.